This paragraph covers one TCR beta chain sequence. How the authors handled the data: Amplification from reference gene primers served as the basis for estimated nucleated cell counts. The table came from immunoSEQ multiplex PCR; TCRdb's copy has only in-frame clones and leaves some out. That table supplies the V and J calls and clone size; D and trimming were determined from the DNA. The sample lists about 240,000 clones, 80% to 85% occurring once. These data belong to a study of blood T cell repertoires in COVID-19. Study-wide background: Acute and convalescent COVID-19 specimens originated in the United States, Italy and Spain. T cells, B-cell-depleted T cells, or PBMCs supplied cDNA or gDNA.

With V trimmed by 6 bases and J by 6 bases, 6 bases remained unmatched. Per germline, CDR1 LGHDT and CDR2 YNNKEL (reference sequence). The CDR3 is made up of 15 amino acids. The chain couples TRBV3-1 (or the pseudogene TRBV3-2) to TRBJ1-6; 9 bases are shared with TRBD1. The TCR comes from a woman in her fifties or sixties with active or convalescent COVID-19. Input material: peripheral blood. The DNA of the CDR3 is TGTGCCAGCAGTCAACAGGGGGCGGTTAATTCACCCCTCCACTTT. Protein: CASSQQGAVNSPLHF.